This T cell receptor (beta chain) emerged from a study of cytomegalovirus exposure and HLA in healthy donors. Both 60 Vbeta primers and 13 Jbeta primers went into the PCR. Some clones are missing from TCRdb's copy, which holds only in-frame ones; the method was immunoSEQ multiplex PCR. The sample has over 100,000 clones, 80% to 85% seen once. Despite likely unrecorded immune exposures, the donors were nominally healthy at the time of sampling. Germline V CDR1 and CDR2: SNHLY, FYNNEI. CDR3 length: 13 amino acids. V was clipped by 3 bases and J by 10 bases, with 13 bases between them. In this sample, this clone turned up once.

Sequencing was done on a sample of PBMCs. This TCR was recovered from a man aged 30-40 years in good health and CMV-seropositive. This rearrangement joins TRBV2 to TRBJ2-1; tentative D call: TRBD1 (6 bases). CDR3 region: CASSDGQGWEQFF. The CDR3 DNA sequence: TGTGCCAGCAGTGACGGCCAGGGGTGGGAGCAGTTCTTC.